The 25 T cell receptor beta chains given below trace back to one sample, sequenced in a study of blood T cell repertoires in COVID-19 (dated by TCRdb to between 2020 and 2021). Libraries were built with the immunoSEQ multiplex PCR assay. The immuneACCESS repertoire file appears here via TCRdb, limited to in-frame rearrangements. These files lack a portion of the clones; in checked studies, under half of the deficit traces to unresolved V genes, and the cause of the others is not known. The sample contains about 14,000 clones, 83% of them found a single time. The ten largest clones add up to under 25% of the sample. Input material: peripheral blood. The receptors come from a woman aged 60-70 years with acute or convalescent COVID-19.

CDR3 amino acids: CASSYVAGRTDTQYF. The CDR3 DNA reads as TGTGCCAGCAGTTATGTAGCGGGCCGCACAGATACGCAGTATTTT. V gene TRBV6-2 or TRBV6-3 combines with J gene TRBJ2-3; TRBD2 aligns across 7 bases. CDR1 is MNHEY and CDR2 is SVGEGT in the germline V gene. The ends lost 3 bases at V and 1 base at J; junction bases unmatched: 4. This CDR3 region has 15 residues.

The rearrangement joins TRBV28 to TRBJ1-2; TRBD1 matches 8 bases. The J segment lost 4 bases and the V segment lost 3 bases, leaving 4 bases of the junction unmatched. The CDR3 loop spans 14 amino acids. Germline CDR1 and CDR2: MDHEN and SYDVKM. The CDR3 sequence is CASSFRTGFYGYTF. As DNA, the CDR3 is TGTGCCAGCAGTTTCCGGACAGGGTTCTATGGCTACACCTTC.

This rearrangement joins TRBV11-2 to TRBJ2-1; D may be TRBD2 (5 bases). CDR3 length: 17 residues. CDR1 SGHAT and CDR2 FQNNGV come from the germline V gene. V lost 5 bases and J lost 2, with 19 bases in between. The CDR3 DNA follows: TGTGCCAGCAGCACTGGACTCACCCCCAGCCCCTACAATGAGCAGTTCTTC. This codes for CASSTGLTPSPYNEQFF. The whole variable domain, remainder taken from reference TRBV11-2 and TRBJ2-1, is EAGVAQSPRYKIIEKRQSVAFWCNPISGHATLYWYQQILGQGPKLLIQFQNNGVVDDSQLPKDRFSAERLKGVDSTLKIQPAKLEDSAVYLCASSTGLTPSPYNEQFFGPGTRLTVL.

The gene calls are TRBV7-8 and TRBJ2-1; perhaps TRBD2 as D (6 bases). CDR1 SGHVS and CDR2 FQNEAQ come from the germline V gene. The germline V and J ends were trimmed by 3 bases and 3 bases, with 18 bases remaining between them. The CDR3 has 17 amino acids. CDR3 in amino acids: CASSFDTRDSIYNEQFF. In DNA, the CDR3 is TGTGCCAGCAGCTTTGATACACGGGACTCTATCTACAATGAGCAGTTCTTC.

V and J are TRBV10-1 and TRBJ2-1, with 16 bases aligning to TRBD2. The CDR3 spans 14 residues. The J segment lost 14 bases and the V segment lost 6 bases, leaving 7 bases of the junction unmatched. Germline V gene sequence: CDR1 WNHNN, CDR2 SYGVQD (reference sequence). CDR3 protein: CASRPGLAGGGEFF. In DNA, the CDR3 is TGCGCCAGCAGACCGGGACTAGCGGGAGGGGGCGAGTTCTTC.

The chain carries TRBV24-1 and TRBJ2-5; 9 bases fit TRBD1. This CDR3 is 17 amino acids long. Germline CDR1 reads KGHDR; CDR2 reads SFDVKD. V dropped 0 bases and J dropped 5; count of bases not matched to a gene: 9. CDR3 in amino acids: CATSDLAGTGITETQYF. The CDR3 DNA follows: TGTGCCACCAGTGATTTGGCCGGGACAGGGATTACGGAGACCCAGTACTTC.

The chain couples TRBV3-1 (or the pseudogene TRBV3-2) to TRBJ2-7; maybe TRBD1 (5 bases). Trimming stripped 0 bases from V and 1 base from J, with 10 bases between. Germline V lookup: CDR1 LGHDT, CDR2 YNNKEL (reference sequence). This CDR3 region has 15 residues. CDR3 loop: CASSQEWGRSYEQYF. The DNA of the CDR3 is TGTGCCAGCAGCCAAGAATGGGGCAGATCCTACGAGCAGTACTTC.

The rearrangement links TRBV4-3 to TRBJ2-7, with D possibly TRBD2 on 5 matching bases. Germline values: CDR1 LGHNA, CDR2 YSLEER. The V end was cut by 3 bases, the J end by 5 bases, with 14 bases between. CDR3 length equals 14 residues. The CDR3 nucleotides are TGCGCCAGCAGCCAGCAACCGGCTAGCAACGAGCAGTACTTC. Translating it yields CASSQQPASNEQYF.

V is TRBV6-6 and J is TRBJ1-2; 7 bases fit TRBD1. The CDR3 spans 13 residues. The V segment lost 4 bases and the J segment 4 bases; nucleotides outside the gene matches: 3. The germline gives CDR1 MNHNY, CDR2 SVGAGI (reference sequence). The CDR3: CASSSRGSYGYTF. The CDR3 DNA reads as TGTGCCAGCAGTTCCAGGGGGTCCTATGGCTACACCTTC.

The rearrangement uses TRBV6-5 and TRBJ2-1; D possibly corresponds to TRBD1 (5 bases). Germline V gene sequence: CDR1 MNHEY, CDR2 SVGAGI. V lost 6 bases and J lost 6, with 6 bases in between. This CDR3 is 11 amino acids long. The CDR3 bases are TGTGCCAGCAGGCAGGGCAATGAGCAGTTCTTC. Protein: CASRQGNEQFF.

The V and J genes are TRBV7-8 and TRBJ1-3; no firm D call. The ends were cut back, 6 bases at V and 2 bases at J, with 11 bases in the middle. The CDR3 is made up of 14 amino acids. Germline values: CDR1 SGHVS, CDR2 FQNEAQ. Written as DNA, the CDR3 is TGTGCCAGCAGTCTTATCCCCGCTGGAAACACCATATATTTT. It codes for CASSLIPAGNTIYF.

The chain recombines TRBV20-1 with TRBJ2-5; 14 bases match TRBD2. CDR1 is DFQATT, CDR2 SNEGSKA, per germline (reference sequence). Losses at the gene ends were 3 bases for V and 1 base for J; bases not matched to a gene: 10. This CDR3 contains 18 residues. The CDR3 loop is CSASVTSGGAFSQETQYF. The CDR3 region has the DNA TGCAGTGCTAGTGTGACTAGCGGGGGGGCCTTTTCCCAAGAGACCCAGTACTTC.

The rearrangement links TRBV18 to TRBJ2-1; 12 bases line up with TRBD2. Germline V lookup: CDR1 KGHSH, CDR2 LQKENI. This CDR3 has 15 amino acids. J lost 8 bases, V lost 3 bases, and 5 bases had no gene match. CDR3 nucleotides: TGTGCCAGCTCACCGACTAGCGGGAGTATACATGAGCAGTTCTTC. This codes for CASSPTSGSIHEQFF.

V and J are TRBV11-2 and TRBJ2-7; no definite D call. V lost 10 bases and J lost 1, with 14 bases in between. Germline CDR1 is SGHAT and CDR2 is FQNNGV. The CDR3 extends over 13 amino acids. The CDR3 is CATLPYASYEQYF. The CDR3 nucleotides are TGTGCCACCCTCCCCTACGCTTCCTACGAGCAGTACTTC.

The V gene is TRBV6-5, the J gene TRBJ2-3, with TRBD1 identical over 9 bases. V gave up 6 bases and J gave up 3 bases; unmatched junction bases: 7. CDR3 length: 15 amino acids. CDR1 is MNHEY, CDR2 SVGAGI, per germline. This chain's CDR3 is CASRNRGLSTDTQYF. The CDR3, as DNA: TGTGCCAGCAGAAACAGGGGGCTCTCGACAGATACGCAGTATTTT.

The chain recombines TRBV7-2 with TRBJ2-7; 8 bases fit TRBD2. Germline assignment: CDR1 SGHTA and CDR2 FQGNSA. The junction had 4 bases not matched to a gene; V was cut back by 0 bases and J by 3 bases. CDR3 length: 15 amino acids. The CDR3 sequence is CASSLAAGGFYEQYF. The CDR3 DNA sequence: TGTGCCAGCAGCTTAGCCGCGGGGGGATTCTACGAGCAGTACTTC.

The chain links TRBV6-5 to TRBJ2-1, with a tentative D call TRBD2 (6 bases). This CDR3 is 15 amino acids long. Germline V gives CDR1 MNHEY, CDR2 SVGAGI. Between the trimmed V and J ends, which lost 7 bases and 0 bases, there was a span of 13 bases. The CDR3 reads CASNIAASSYNEQFF. Here the CDR3 DNA reads TGTGCCAGCAACATAGCGGCCAGCTCCTACAATGAGCAGTTCTTC.

The genes are TRBV9 and TRBJ2-2, with 7 bases identical to TRBD1. Germline CDR1 and CDR2: SGDLS and YYNGEE. This CDR3 spans 15 amino acids. With 1 base clipped from V and 3 bases from J, the junction kept 3 bases outside the gene matches. DNA for the CDR3: TGTGCCAGCAGCGTATCTCAGGGGGACACCGGGGAGCTGTTTTTT. Its protein is CASSVSQGDTGELFF.

This chain connects TRBV7-2 to TRBJ1-4, with 8 nucleotides matching TRBD1. This CDR3 spans 14 amino acids. V dropped 5 bases and J dropped 7; count of bases not matched to a gene: 6. Germline-derived CDR1 and CDR2 are SGHTA and FQGNSA. CDR3 amino acids: CASSPGQAFEKLFF. The CDR3 nucleotides read TGTGCCAGCAGCCCGGGACAGGCTTTTGAAAAACTGTTTTTT.

The rearrangement uses TRBV12-3 or TRBV12-4 and TRBJ2-1; no definite D call. The CDR3 totals 12 residues. The V end was cut by 3 bases, the J end by 6 bases, with 6 bases between. CDR3 sequence (DNA): TGTGCCAGCAGTTTTGGCATCAATGAGCAGTTCTTC. It codes for CASSFGINEQFF.

This clone was observed a handful of times. The rearrangement uses TRBV9 and TRBJ2-1; 12 nucleotides match TRBD2. Trimming at V came to 4 bases and at J to 2 bases, leaving 1 base not matched to a gene. CDR1 and CDR2 from the germline V gene are SGDLS and YYNGEE. The length of the CDR3 is 15 residues. The CDR3 here is CASSLAGGPYNEQFF. DNA for the CDR3: TGTGCCAGCAGCCTAGCGGGAGGGCCCTACAATGAGCAGTTCTTC.

The chain is built from TRBV10-3 and TRBJ2-5; no clear D gene. Germline loops: CDR1 ENHRY, CDR2 SYGVKD. CDR3 length: 12 amino acids. The V and J ends lost 6 bases and 9 bases respectively, with 14 bases between them. The CDR3 here is CAISPHPPAQYF. The CDR3 nucleotides read TGTGCCATCAGCCCCCATCCGCCGGCCCAGTACTTC.

J is TRBJ2-2 and V is TRBV5-6; TRBD1 aligns across 7 bases. CDR3 size: 16 residues. After removal of 0 bases from V and 6 bases from J, the junction contained 8 bases not matched to a gene. The germline gives CDR1 SGHDT, CDR2 YYEEEE. CDR3 residues: CASSLGQGILAGELFF. In DNA, the CDR3 is TGTGCCAGCAGCTTGGGACAGGGTATCTTAGCCGGGGAGCTGTTTTTT.

This chain joins TRBV2 and TRBJ1-1; D is perhaps TRBD1 (6 bases). The CDR3 runs to 13 residues. Germline-derived CDR1 and CDR2 are SNHLY and FYNNEI. Here the CDR3 DNA reads TGTGCGTCACACCGGGACATGAACACTGAAGCTTTCTTT. Its translation is CASHRDMNTEAFF.

J is TRBJ1-6 and V is TRBV6-5, with D unresolved. The CDR3 is made up of 14 amino acids. The germline gives CDR1 MNHEY, CDR2 SVGAGI. V lost 8 bases, J lost 0 bases, and 8 bases lay in between. The CDR3 protein is CASQRASYNSPLHF. The CDR3 DNA is TGTGCCAGCCAGCGAGCCTCCTATAATTCACCCCTCCACTTT.